This T cell receptor (beta chain) originates from a study of CD8 T cells in Susac syndrome. Sequencing of TCR beta was undertaken in CD8+ and CD4+ T cells derived from blood. Healthy donors matched for age and sex were used as controls. Negative isolation was used for CD8+ and CD4+ T cells, and FACS enrichment was applied to TEMRA cells. When the RNA was reverse transcribed, random hexamers were used with an input of about 0.45 to 1 ug. The immunoSEQ assay covered 54 Vbeta and 13 Jbeta segments for CDR3. TCRdb used MiXCR to reprocess the immunoSEQ multiplex PCR reads, holding one entry per CDR3 protein. Counted here are approximately 170,000 distinct CDR3 sequences, about 91% occurring once; the ten biggest clones make up roughly 0.08%. Germline assignment: CDR1 KGHSH and CDR2 LQKENI. J lost 7 bases, V lost 2 bases, and 2 bases had no gene match. The CDR3 has 15 amino acids.

The sequenced sample consisted of CD4+ T cells from PBMCs. The receptor was isolated from a human donor in good health. V usage is TRBV18 and J usage is TRBJ2-1; 13 bases are shared with TRBD2. DNA for the CDR3: TGTGCCAGCTCACCAGGACTAGCGGGAGATAATGAGCAGTTCTTC. As protein: CASSPGLAGDNEQFF.